This entry is about one T cell receptor (beta chain). Its antigen is not known. The authors ran a second PCR of roughly 6 to 12 cycles using a sample-barcoded 5' primer and a J-beta primer mix. MiXCR, applied by TCRdb to the 5' RACE reads, yields one record per CDR3 protein. The table records roughly 1,500,000 distinct CDR3 sequences, approximately 40% of them present only once. The sample, 7.5 to 10 milliliters of peripheral blood, was drawn from each donor. This specimen belongs to a study of blood T cells in healthy people across ages. Study information: For every two T cells, template switching captured about one barcoded beta molecule. Whole-study findings and limits: Higher diversity, along with more naive CD4+ cells, distinguished long-lived donors from aged donors. In these data, TCR beta diversity tracked strongly with naive T cell percentage.

Germline V CDR1 and CDR2: LGHDT, YNNKEL (reference sequence). V dropped 0 bases and J dropped 6; count of bases not matched to a gene: 3. The CDR3 runs 17 residues. The sample was blood. The chain uses TRBV3-1 and TRBJ2-2; 14 nucleotides align to TRBD2. The clonotype comes from a woman aged 18-30 years in good health. Written as DNA, the CDR3 is TGTGCCAGCAGCCAAGAAGGGACTAGCGGGAGCGCCGGGGAGCTGTTTTTT. Translated: CASSQEGTSGSAGELFF.